The 15 T cell receptor beta chains below come from one sample, sequenced in a study of human T cells and chemical hapten exposure. Time point denoted: healthy volunteer bleed at 2 weeks. Researchers extracted total RNA from unfractionated whole blood. From the RACE reads, TCRdb called clonotypes with MiXCR, one entry per CDR3 protein. In the table there are over 85,000 distinct CDR3 sequences, around 8.8% of which are singletons. The sequencing sample was made of whole blood. The origin of the receptors is a female donor in good health. Some clones in this sample may be carry-over from other donors' samples.

V and J are TRBV7-9 and TRBJ2-4, with 14 bases fitting TRBD2. Germline V gene lookup returns CDR1 SEHNR and CDR2 FQNEAQ (reference sequence). The trim removed 5 bases at V and 7 bases at J, leaving 19 bases unmatched. This CDR3 is built from 20 residues. For the CDR3, the DNA is TGTGCCAGCAGCAGCTCGCTCCCGGGACTAGCGGGAGAAGTGGGGAACATTCAGTACTTC. Its protein product is CASSSSLPGLAGEVGNIQYF.

This clonotype was seen at least ten times. The CDR3 region is CSVLRTSGAFYNEQFF. The CDR3 coding sequence is TGCAGCGTCCTACGGACTAGCGGAGCCTTCTACAATGAGCAGTTCTTC. The V gene is TRBV29-1, the J gene TRBJ2-1; 10 bases align to TRBD2. Germline lookup yields CDR1 SQVTM and CDR2 ANQGSEA. The CDR3 runs to 16 residues. V shed 6 bases, J shed 3 bases, and the junction held 11 bases outside the gene matches.

This clonotype was seen at least ten times. This chain links TRBV20-1 with TRBJ1-6; possibly TRBD1 for D (5 bases). The CDR3 is 16 amino acids. Deletions cut 3 bases from V and 0 bases from J, with 12 bases between. CDR1 is DFQATT, CDR2 SNEGSKA, per germline (reference sequence). CDR3 loop: CSASPGGRSYNSPLHF. The CDR3 DNA sequence: TGCAGTGCTAGCCCCGGGGGTCGCTCCTATAATTCACCCCTCCACTTT.

This clonotype appeared a few times. J is TRBJ2-3 and V is TRBV1; the DNA was not compared with TRBD1, the D call given in the table. TRBV1 is flagged as a pseudogene. The CDR3 contains 15 residues. This chain's CDR3 is CTSSQGSRGADTQYF. The CDR3, as DNA: TGCACCAGCAGCCAAGGATCAAGGGGCGCAGATACGCAGTATTTT.

In this sample, this clonotype turned up a few times. The chain has TRBV7-2 and TRBJ2-3; D is perhaps TRBD1 (6 bases). The CDR3 has 13 residues. Germline V gene data show CDR1 as SGHTA and CDR2 as FQGNSA. Trimming cost V 5 bases and J 1 base, with 7 bases left between them. The CDR3 bases are TGTGCCAGCAGCAACAGGGGCACAGATACGCAGTATTTT. It translates to CASSNRGTDTQYF.

The genes are TRBV2 and TRBJ1-4; D ambiguous. Trimming pared 6 bases from V and 7 bases from J, leaving 21 bases between. The CDR3 totals 16 residues. In germline, CDR1 is SNHLY, CDR2 FYNNEI. CDR3: CASRELVHPGSEKLFF. DNA of the CDR3: TGTGCCAGCAGAGAGCTGGTACACCCGGGAAGTGAAAAACTGTTTTTT.

This clonotype was found a few times. V and J are TRBV7-9 and TRBJ2-7; 8 bases agree with TRBD1. The length of the CDR3 is 15 residues. Germline V lookup: CDR1 SEHNR, CDR2 FQNEAQ (reference sequence). V shed 4 bases and J 3 bases; nucleotides not matched to a gene: 8. CDR3 DNA sequence: TGTGCCAGCAGCTACCGTCCAGGACAGGGCTACGAGCAGTACTTC. Encoded protein: CASSYRPGQGYEQYF.

This clonotype was counted only a few times. J is TRBJ2-3 and V is TRBV7-2; no reliable D call. The CDR3 is made up of 13 amino acids. Germline CDR1 SGHTA, CDR2 FQGNSA. V shed 5 bases and J shed 2 bases, with 8 bases lying between them. The CDR3: CASSPFLTDTQYF. The CDR3, as DNA: TGTGCCAGCAGCCCGTTCCTCACAGATACGCAGTATTTT.

This clonotype was seen more than once but under ten times. V is TRBV28 and J is TRBJ2-1; no clear D. The CDR3 totals 17 residues. V was clipped by 6 bases and J by 0 bases, with 18 bases between them. Germline CDR1 reads MDHEN; CDR2 reads SYDVKM. In DNA, the CDR3 is TGTGCCAGCAGCTTCCCCTCCAAAGAGAGCTCCTACAATGAGCAGTTCTTC. It specifies CASSFPSKESSYNEQFF.

This clonotype occurred a few times. The genes are TRBV20-1 and TRBJ2-4, with D possibly being TRBD2 (5 bases). Germline V gene lookup returns CDR1 DFQATT and CDR2 SNEGSKA (reference sequence). The CDR3 is 12 residues long. DNA for the CDR3: TGCAGCAAAGGTGATGGCCGGGGCATTCAGTACTTC. Its protein product is CSKGDGRGIQYF.

This clonotype was seen at least ten times. V gene TRBV6-2 or TRBV6-3 combines with J gene TRBJ1-2; D not certain. This CDR3 has 13 residues. Per the germline V gene, CDR1 is MNHEY and CDR2 is SVGEGT. V was cut by 2 bases and J by 4 bases, with 8 bases left in between. CDR3: CASSYDWSYGYTF. In DNA, the CDR3 is TGTGCCAGCAGTTACGACTGGAGCTATGGCTACACCTTC.

This clonotype was seen ten or more times. The chain joins TRBV7-3 to TRBJ2-1; unclear D gene. The CDR3 covers 13 residues. Germline V gives CDR1 SGHTA, CDR2 FQGTGA. V was trimmed by 1 base and J by 5 bases, leaving 6 bases between them. The chain's CDR3 is CASSLNQDNEQFF. Here the CDR3 DNA reads TGTGCCAGCAGCTTAAACCAAGACAATGAGCAGTTCTTC.

This clonotype was seen only a few times. The chain links TRBV28 to TRBJ2-7; D is possibly TRBD1 (7 bases). The CDR3 runs to 12 residues. V lost 10 bases, J lost 7 bases, and 17 bases lay in between. Germline V gene sequence: CDR1 MDHEN, CDR2 SYDVKM. CDR3 amino acids: CAISQGGDEQYF. CDR3 DNA: TGTGCCATCTCCCAGGGGGGAGATGAGCAGTACTTC.

This clonotype was seen many times. Here the CDR3 reads CASSPGQGGRDEQFF. As DNA, the CDR3 is TGTGCCAGCAGCCCGGGACAGGGTGGTCGAGATGAGCAGTTCTTC. The chain carries TRBV11-2 and TRBJ2-1; 9 bases are shared with TRBD1. The ends lost 5 bases at V and 8 bases at J; junction bases unmatched: 10. CDR3 length equals 15 residues. The germline V gene encodes CDR1 SGHAT and CDR2 FQNNGV. The full variable domain, its missing parts supplied by reference TRBV11-2 and TRBJ2-1, is EAGVAQSPRYKIIEKRQSVAFWCNPISGHATLYWYQQILGQGPKLLIQFQNNGVVDDSQLPKDRFSAERLKGVDSTLKIQPAKLEDSAVYLCASSPGQGGRDEQFFGPGTRLTVL.

This clonotype was counted ten times or more. V gene TRBV6-2 or TRBV6-3 combines with J gene TRBJ1-1; D uncertain. Germline-derived CDR1 and CDR2 are MNHEY and SVGEGT. V gave up 8 bases and J gave up 0 bases, with 16 bases separating them. This CDR3 contains 15 residues. The CDR3 nucleotides are TGTGCCAGCCACACCTATGAATGGGTGAACACTGAAGCTTTCTTT. Its protein is CASHTYEWVNTEAFF.